This T cell receptor beta chain was sequenced during a study of beta chain features in type 1 diabetes. In regard to this clone: Its specificity is unknown.

The V and J ends lost 7 bases and 5 bases respectively, with 20 bases between them. There are 16 residues in the CDR3. Germline CDR1 reads MRHNA; CDR2 reads SNTAGT. The study, taken as a whole, reports: High TCR expression in some cells could lead to their over-representation in cDNA sequencing. TCRB CDR3 length was moderately but significantly reduced in all four CD4+ subsets of Type 1 diabetes patients. VDJ junctions from patients with type 1 diabetes contained fewer insertions and more deletions.

Every bit of the isolated RNA underwent reverse transcription, so sequencing read expressed TCRB transcripts. The assay was immunoSEQ multiplex PCR, and TCRdb's table has in-frame clones only and misses some. The data contain 600,000 to 700,000 clones, over 10% of them singletons. Stem cell-like memory, regulatory, central memory and naive CD4+ cells were sorted via CD45RO/CCR7/CD25/CD127/CD95/CD27. Specimen: naive CD4+ T cells from blood. The source of this sequence is a man in his late teens or twenties with type 1 diabetes. The chain joins TRBV6-4 to TRBJ2-2; TRBD2 might be the D (5 bases). CDR3 in DNA: TGTGCCAGCAAACGGGGAAGCGGACCGCGAACCGGGGAGCTGTTTTTT. This gives the protein CASKRGSGPRTGELFF.